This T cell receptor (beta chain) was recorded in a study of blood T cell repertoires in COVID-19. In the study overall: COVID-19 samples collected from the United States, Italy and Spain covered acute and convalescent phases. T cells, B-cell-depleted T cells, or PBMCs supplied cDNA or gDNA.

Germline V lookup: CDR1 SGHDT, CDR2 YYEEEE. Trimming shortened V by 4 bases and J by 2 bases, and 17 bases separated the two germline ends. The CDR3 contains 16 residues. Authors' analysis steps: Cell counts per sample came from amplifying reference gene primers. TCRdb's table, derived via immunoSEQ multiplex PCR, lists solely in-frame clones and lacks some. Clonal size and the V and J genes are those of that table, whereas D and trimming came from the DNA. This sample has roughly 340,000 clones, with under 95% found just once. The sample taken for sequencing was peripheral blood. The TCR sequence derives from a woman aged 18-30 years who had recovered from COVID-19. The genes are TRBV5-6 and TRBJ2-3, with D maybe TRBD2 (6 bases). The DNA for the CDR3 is TGTGCCAGCAGCCACGGGGGACCGCTATACACAGATACGCAGTATTTT. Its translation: CASSHGGPLYTDTQYF. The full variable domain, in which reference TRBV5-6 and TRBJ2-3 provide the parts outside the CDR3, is DAGVTQSPTHLIKTRGQQVTLRCSPKSGHDTVSWYQQALGQGPQFIFQYYEEEERQRGNFPDRFSGHQFPNYSSELNVNALLLGDSALYLCASSHGGPLYTDTQYFGPGTRLTVL.